The entry below gives a single TCR beta chain sequence along with its context. Its antigen is undetermined. This entry comes from a study of shared clonotypes between healthy human individuals. Overall study findings and caveats: In several donors, about 5% of naive CD4 clonotypes appeared in common.

The data were produced by immunoSEQ multiplex PCR, yet TCRdb's version contains in-frame clones alone and is incomplete. Of a few million clones in the sample, 85% to 95% are singletons; the top ten hold about 0.36%. There are 13 residues in the CDR3. Trimming took off 0 bases at V and 4 bases at J, with 6 bases between the two ends. CDR1 is SGHRS, CDR2 YFSETQ, per germline. The source material was naive CD4+ T cells from PBMCs. Subset: CD45RA+ positively selected. This chain connects TRBV5-1 to TRBJ2-3; D gene ambiguous. This receptor was obtained from a man aged 18 to 29 in good health. Some clones in this sample may be carry-over from other donors' samples. For the CDR3, the DNA is TGCGCCAGCAGCTTGGATCTCTCAGATACGCAGTATTTT. It encodes CASSLDLSDTQYF.